Shown below are 9 T cell receptor beta chains from a single sample sequenced in a study of cytomegalovirus exposure and HLA in healthy donors. Vbeta (60) and Jbeta (13) primers were used in the PCR. Generated by immunoSEQ multiplex PCR, the TCRdb table keeps only in-frame clones and is missing some. The sample yields approximately 280,000 clones, around 90% seen once. The sequenced sample consisted of PBMCs. The receptors shown here come from a woman younger than 30 in good health and CMV-seronegative.

The chain recombines TRBV11-2 with TRBJ1-2; the D gene is possibly TRBD1 (5 bases). The ends were cut back, 3 bases at V and 3 bases at J, with 8 bases in the middle. Per the germline V gene, CDR1 is SGHAT and CDR2 is FQNNGV. This CDR3 region has 13 residues. As DNA, the CDR3 is TGTGCCAGCAGCTTGGCGGGGGACTATGGCTACACCTTC. Translated, it gives CASSLAGDYGYTF.

This clone was observed a single time. The chain joins TRBV2 to TRBJ2-2, with TRBD2 matching over 12 bases. The junction had 6 bases not matched to a gene; V was cut back by 4 bases and J by 3 bases. CDR3 length: 17 residues. Germline V CDR1 and CDR2: SNHLY, FYNNEI. This CDR3 is CASSAPGLAGHTGELFF. The CDR3 DNA sequence: TGTGCCAGCAGTGCCCCTGGACTAGCGGGGCACACCGGGGAGCTGTTTTTT.

The V call is TRBV6-6, the J call TRBJ2-7, with D possibly being TRBD2 (7 bases). Germline V lookup: CDR1 MNHNY, CDR2 SVGAGI (reference sequence). The CDR3 runs 14 residues. Trimming shortened V by 10 bases and J by 4 bases, and 20 bases separated the two germline ends. The CDR3 nucleotides are TGTGCCACTTGGGGAGGGGGGCCCATGTACGAGCAGTACTTC. It codes for CATWGGGPMYEQYF.

The chain combines TRBV6-6 with TRBJ2-7; TRBD1 might be the D (7 bases). Trimming cost V 6 bases and J 0 bases, with 18 bases left between them. CDR3 size: 16 residues. Germline V lookup: CDR1 MNHNY, CDR2 SVGAGI (reference sequence). The CDR3: CASSRLETGNSYEQYF. As DNA, the CDR3 is TGTGCCAGCAGCCGACTAGAGACAGGGAACTCCTACGAGCAGTACTTC.

V usage is TRBV29-1 and J usage is TRBJ1-5, with D possibly matching TRBD1 (5 bases). With 6 bases removed from V and 1 base from J, the gap between germline ends came to 13 bases. This CDR3 has 14 residues. Germline V lookup: CDR1 SQVTM, CDR2 ANQGSEA. The DNA of the CDR3 is TGCAGCGTCGGCGGGGCCTACAGCAATCAGCCCCAGCATTTT. Residues: CSVGGAYSNQPQHF.

The rearrangement joins TRBV10-3 to TRBJ2-7; D is possibly TRBD1 (6 bases). The CDR3 length is 13 residues. CDR1 is ENHRY and CDR2 is SYGVKD in the germline V gene. Between the trimmed V and J ends, which lost 8 bases and 8 bases, there was a span of 19 bases. CDR3 coding DNA: TGTGCCATCTCAACCCAGGACAGTACCCAGCAGTACTTC. Translating it yields CAISTQDSTQQYF.

V is TRBV19 and J is TRBJ1-3; 7 positions match TRBD1. CDR3 size: 14 residues. Trimming took 7 bases from V and 5 from J; bases not matched to a gene: 8. Per germline, CDR1 LNHDA and CDR2 SQIVND (reference sequence). In DNA form, the CDR3 reads TGTGCCAGTACCCTGACAGGGACGAGAAACACCATATATTTT. Translated: CASTLTGTRNTIYF.

The gene calls are TRBV7-2 and TRBJ2-5; TRBD2 is a possible D gene (6 bases). Germline V gives CDR1 SGHTA, CDR2 FQGNSA. This CDR3 contains 15 residues. V gave up 4 bases and J gave up 4 bases, with 16 bases separating them. CDR3: CASSSSRGNRETQYF. The CDR3 DNA follows: TGTGCCAGCAGCTCCTCCCGCGGGAACAGAGAGACCCAGTACTTC.

V usage is TRBV2 and J usage is TRBJ2-5; TRBD1 might be the D (5 bases). Germline values: CDR1 SNHLY, CDR2 FYNNEI. This CDR3 is 15 amino acids long. V shed 7 bases and J shed 4 bases, with 19 bases lying between them. The CDR3 here is CASKGSGRARETQYF. CDR3 nucleotide sequence: TGTGCCAGCAAGGGTTCAGGCAGGGCGAGAGAGACCCAGTACTTC. Full variable domain (missing parts from reference TRBV2 and TRBJ2-5): EPEVTQTPSHQVTQMGQEVILRCVPISNHLYFYWYRQILGQKVEFLVSFYNNEISEKSEIFDDQFSVERPDGSNFTLKIRSTKLEDSAMYFCASKGSGRARETQYFGPGTRLLVL.